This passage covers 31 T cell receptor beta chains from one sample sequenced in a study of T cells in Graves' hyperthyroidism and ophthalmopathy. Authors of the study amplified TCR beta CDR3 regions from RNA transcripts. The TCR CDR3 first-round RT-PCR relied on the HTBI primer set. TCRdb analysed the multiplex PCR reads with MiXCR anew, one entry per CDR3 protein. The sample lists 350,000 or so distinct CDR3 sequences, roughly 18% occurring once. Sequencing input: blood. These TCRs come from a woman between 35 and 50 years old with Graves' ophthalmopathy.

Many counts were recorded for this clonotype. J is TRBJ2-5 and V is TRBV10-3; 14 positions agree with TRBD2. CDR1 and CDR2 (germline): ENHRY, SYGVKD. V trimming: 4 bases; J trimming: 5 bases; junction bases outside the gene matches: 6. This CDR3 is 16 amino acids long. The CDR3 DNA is TGTGCCATCAGTGCGACTAGCGGGAGGGCGGAGGAGACCCAGTACTTC. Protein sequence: CAISATSGRAEETQYF.

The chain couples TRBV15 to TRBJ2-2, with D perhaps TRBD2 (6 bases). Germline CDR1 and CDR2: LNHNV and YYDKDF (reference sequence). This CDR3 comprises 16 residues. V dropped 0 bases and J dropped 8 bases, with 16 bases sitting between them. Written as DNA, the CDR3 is TGTGCCACCAGCAGAGATCGCGGGAACTCTGCGGGGGAGCTGTTTTTT. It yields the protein CATSRDRGNSAGELFF.

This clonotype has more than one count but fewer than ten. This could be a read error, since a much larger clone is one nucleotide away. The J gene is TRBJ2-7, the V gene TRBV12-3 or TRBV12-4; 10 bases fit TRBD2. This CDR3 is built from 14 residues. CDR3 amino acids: CACSPRLAGDEQYF. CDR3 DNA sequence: TGTGCCTGCAGTCCCCGCCTAGCGGGAGACGAGCAGTACTTC.

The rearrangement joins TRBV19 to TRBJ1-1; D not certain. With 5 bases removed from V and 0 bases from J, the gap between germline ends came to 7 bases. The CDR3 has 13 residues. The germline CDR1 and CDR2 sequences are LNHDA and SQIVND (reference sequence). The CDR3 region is CASSAQLNTEAFF. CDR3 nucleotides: TGTGCCAGTAGTGCTCAGTTGAACACTGAAGCTTTCTTT.

The CDR3 sequence: CASSYSFGAGTEAFF. The CDR3 DNA follows: TGTGCCAGCAGTTACTCGTTTGGGGCGGGCACTGAAGCTTTCTTT. The chain recombines TRBV6-5 with TRBJ1-1; a possible D gene is TRBD1 (5 bases). V lost 0 bases to trimming and J lost 4 bases, with 12 bases between them. Per the germline V gene, CDR1 is MNHEY and CDR2 is SVGAGI. The CDR3 length is 15 residues.

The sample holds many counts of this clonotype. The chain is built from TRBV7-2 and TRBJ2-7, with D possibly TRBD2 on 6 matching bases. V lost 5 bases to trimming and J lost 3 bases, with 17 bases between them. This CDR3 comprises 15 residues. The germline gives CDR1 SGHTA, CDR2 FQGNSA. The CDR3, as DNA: TGTGCCAGCAGCAAAACGGGAGAGAACCACTACGAGCAGTACTTC. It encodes CASSKTGENHYEQYF.

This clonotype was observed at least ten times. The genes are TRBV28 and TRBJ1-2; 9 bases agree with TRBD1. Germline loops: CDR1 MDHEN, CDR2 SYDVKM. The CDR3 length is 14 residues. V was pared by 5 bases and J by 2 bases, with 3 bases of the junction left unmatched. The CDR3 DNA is TGTGCCAGCAGTCGGGACAGGGTGAACTATGGCTACACCTTC. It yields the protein CASSRDRVNYGYTF.

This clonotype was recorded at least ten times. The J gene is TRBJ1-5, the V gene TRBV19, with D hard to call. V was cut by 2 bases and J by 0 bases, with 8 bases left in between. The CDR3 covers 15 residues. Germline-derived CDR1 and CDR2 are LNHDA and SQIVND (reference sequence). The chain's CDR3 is CASSIRAYSNQPQHF. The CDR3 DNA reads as TGTGCCAGTAGTATACGGGCATATAGCAATCAGCCCCAGCATTTT.

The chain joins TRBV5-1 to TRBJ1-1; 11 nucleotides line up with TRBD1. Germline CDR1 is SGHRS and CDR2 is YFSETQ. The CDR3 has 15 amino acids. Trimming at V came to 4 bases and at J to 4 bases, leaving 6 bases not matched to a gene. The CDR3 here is CASSARTGGITEAFF. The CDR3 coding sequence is TGCGCCAGCAGCGCCCGGACAGGGGGCATCACTGAAGCTTTCTTT.

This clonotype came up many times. The CDR3 sequence is CASSLVLQTSSYEQYF. CDR3 nucleotides: TGTGCCAGCAGCTTAGTTCTACAGACGAGCTCCTACGAGCAGTACTTC. The chain is built from TRBV11-2 and TRBJ2-7; D call uncertain. This CDR3 is built from 16 residues. V was pared by 1 base and J by 0 bases, with 13 bases between. Germline lookup yields CDR1 SGHAT and CDR2 FQNNGV.

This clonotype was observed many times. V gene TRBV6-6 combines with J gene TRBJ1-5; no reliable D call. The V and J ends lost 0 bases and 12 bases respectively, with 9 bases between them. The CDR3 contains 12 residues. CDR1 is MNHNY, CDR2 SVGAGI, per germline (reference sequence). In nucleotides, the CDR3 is TGTGCCAGCAGTTACTCGTCGGCAGTCCAGCATTTT. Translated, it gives CASSYSSAVQHF.

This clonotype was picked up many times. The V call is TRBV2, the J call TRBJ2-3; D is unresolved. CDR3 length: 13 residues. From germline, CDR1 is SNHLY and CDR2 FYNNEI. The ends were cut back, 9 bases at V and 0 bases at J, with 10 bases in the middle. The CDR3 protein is CASADSSTDTQYF. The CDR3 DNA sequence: TGTGCCAGTGCCGATTCTAGCACAGATACGCAGTATTTT. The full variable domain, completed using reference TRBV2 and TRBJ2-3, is EPEVTQTPSHQVTQMGQEVILRCVPISNHLYFYWYRQILGQKVEFLVSFYNNEISEKSEIFDDQFSVERPDGSNFTLKIRSTKLEDSAMYFCASADSSTDTQYFGPGTRLTVL.

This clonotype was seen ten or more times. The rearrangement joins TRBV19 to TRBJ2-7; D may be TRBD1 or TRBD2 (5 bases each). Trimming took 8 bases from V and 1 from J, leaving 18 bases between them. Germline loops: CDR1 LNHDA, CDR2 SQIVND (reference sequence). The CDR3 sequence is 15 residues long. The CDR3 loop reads CASSRGSTGSYEQYF. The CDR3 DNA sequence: TGTGCCAGTTCCCGGGGCTCTACGGGGTCCTACGAGCAGTACTTC. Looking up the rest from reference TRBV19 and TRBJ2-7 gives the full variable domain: DGGITQSPKYLFRKEGQNVTLSCEQNLNHDAMYWYRQDPGQGLRLIYYSQIVNDFQKGDIAEGYSVSREKKESFPLTVTSAQKNPTAFYLCASSRGSTGSYEQYFGPGTRLTVT.

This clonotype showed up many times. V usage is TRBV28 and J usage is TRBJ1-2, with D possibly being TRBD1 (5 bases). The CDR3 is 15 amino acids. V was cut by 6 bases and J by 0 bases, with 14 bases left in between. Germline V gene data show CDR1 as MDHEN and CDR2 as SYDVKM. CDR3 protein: CASRGTGFPNYGYTF. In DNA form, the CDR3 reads TGTGCCAGCAGGGGCACAGGTTTCCCTAACTATGGCTACACCTTC.

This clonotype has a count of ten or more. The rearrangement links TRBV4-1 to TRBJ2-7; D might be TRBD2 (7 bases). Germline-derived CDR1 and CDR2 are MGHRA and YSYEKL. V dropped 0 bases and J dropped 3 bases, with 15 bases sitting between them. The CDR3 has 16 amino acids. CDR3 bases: TGCGCCAGCAGCCAAGAAAAGCGGGACACGTACTACGAGCAGTACTTC. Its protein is CASSQEKRDTYYEQYF.

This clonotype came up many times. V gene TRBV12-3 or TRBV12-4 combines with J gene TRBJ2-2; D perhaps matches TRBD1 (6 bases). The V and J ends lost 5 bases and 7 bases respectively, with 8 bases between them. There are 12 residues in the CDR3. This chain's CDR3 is CASSRGIGELFF. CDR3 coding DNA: TGTGCCAGCAGTAGGGGGATCGGGGAGCTGTTTTTT.

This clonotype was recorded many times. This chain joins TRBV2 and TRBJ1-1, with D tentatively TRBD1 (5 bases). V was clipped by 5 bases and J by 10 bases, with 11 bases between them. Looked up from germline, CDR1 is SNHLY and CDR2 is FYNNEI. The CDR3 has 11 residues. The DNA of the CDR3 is TGTGCCAGCAGTACTCCGAGGGGAGCTTTCTTT. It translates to CASSTPRGAFF.

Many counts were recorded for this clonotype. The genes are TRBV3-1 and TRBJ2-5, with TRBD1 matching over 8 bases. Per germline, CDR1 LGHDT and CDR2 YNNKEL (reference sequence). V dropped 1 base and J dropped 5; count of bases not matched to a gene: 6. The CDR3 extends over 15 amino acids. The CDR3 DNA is TGTGCCAGCAGCCAAGGGACAGGGCGGATGGAGACCCAGTACTTC. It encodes CASSQGTGRMETQYF.

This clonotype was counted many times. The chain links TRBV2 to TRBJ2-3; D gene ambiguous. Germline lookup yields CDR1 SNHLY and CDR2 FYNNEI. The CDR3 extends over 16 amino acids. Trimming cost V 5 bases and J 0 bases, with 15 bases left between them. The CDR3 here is CASSMLDPKSTDTQYF. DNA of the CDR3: TGTGCCAGCAGTATGCTAGACCCGAAAAGCACAGATACGCAGTATTTT.

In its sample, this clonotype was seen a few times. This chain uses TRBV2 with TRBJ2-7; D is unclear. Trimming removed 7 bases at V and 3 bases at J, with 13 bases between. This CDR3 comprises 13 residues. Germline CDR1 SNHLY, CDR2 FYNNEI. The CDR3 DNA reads TGTGCCAGCACCCCGGGCGAAGTCTACGAGCAGTACTTC. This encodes CASTPGEVYEQYF.

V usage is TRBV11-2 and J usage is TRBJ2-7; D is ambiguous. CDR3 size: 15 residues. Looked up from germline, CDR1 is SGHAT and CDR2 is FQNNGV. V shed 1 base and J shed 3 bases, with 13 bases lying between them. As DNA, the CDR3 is TGTGCCAGCAGCTTAGGGCAGCAGCCTAACTACGAGCAGTACTTC. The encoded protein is CASSLGQQPNYEQYF.

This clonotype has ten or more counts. CDR3 amino acids: CASSYSILTQNTEAFF. CDR3 nucleotides: TGTGCCAGCAGTTACTCGATCCTAACACAGAACACTGAAGCTTTCTTT. The chain links TRBV6-5 to TRBJ1-1; D not certain. Trimming removed 0 bases at V and 1 base at J, with 12 bases between. CDR3 length: 16 residues. Looked up from germline, CDR1 is MNHEY and CDR2 is SVGAGI.

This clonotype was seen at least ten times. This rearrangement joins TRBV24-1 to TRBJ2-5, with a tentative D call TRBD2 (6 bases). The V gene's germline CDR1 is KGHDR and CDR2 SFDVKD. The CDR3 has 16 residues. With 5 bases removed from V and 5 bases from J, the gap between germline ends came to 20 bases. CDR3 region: CATSGTNRGPRETQYF. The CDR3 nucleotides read TGTGCCACCAGTGGGACTAACCGGGGACCAAGGGAGACCCAGTACTTC.

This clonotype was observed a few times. In DNA, the CDR3 is TGTGCCAGTAGTATTTTCGAAGGACAAGAGACCCAGTACTTC. This codes for CASSIFEGQETQYF. This chain connects TRBV19 to TRBJ2-5; D gene ambiguous. The germline CDR1 and CDR2 sequences are LNHDA and SQIVND (reference sequence). The CDR3 length is 14 residues. The ends were cut back, 3 bases at V and 2 bases at J, with 10 bases in the middle.

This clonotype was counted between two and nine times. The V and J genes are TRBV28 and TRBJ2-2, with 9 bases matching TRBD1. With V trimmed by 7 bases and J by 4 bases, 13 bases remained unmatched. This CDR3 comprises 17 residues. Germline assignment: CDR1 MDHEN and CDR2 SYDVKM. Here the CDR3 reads CASTPLGQGAGTGELFF. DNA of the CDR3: TGTGCCAGCACCCCGCTGGGACAGGGCGCTGGCACCGGGGAGCTGTTTTTT.

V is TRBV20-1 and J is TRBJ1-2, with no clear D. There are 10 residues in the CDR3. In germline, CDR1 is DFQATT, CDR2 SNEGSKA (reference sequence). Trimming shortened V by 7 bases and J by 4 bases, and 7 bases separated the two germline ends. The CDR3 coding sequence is TGCAGTGTAAACAGCTATGGCTACACCTTC. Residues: CSVNSYGYTF.

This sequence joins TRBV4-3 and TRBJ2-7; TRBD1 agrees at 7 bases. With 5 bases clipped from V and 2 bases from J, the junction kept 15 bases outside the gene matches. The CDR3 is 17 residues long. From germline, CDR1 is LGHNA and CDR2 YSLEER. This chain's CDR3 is CASSASFWDSSPYEQYF. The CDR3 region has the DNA TGCGCCAGCAGCGCCTCGTTCTGGGACAGCTCACCCTACGAGCAGTACTTC.

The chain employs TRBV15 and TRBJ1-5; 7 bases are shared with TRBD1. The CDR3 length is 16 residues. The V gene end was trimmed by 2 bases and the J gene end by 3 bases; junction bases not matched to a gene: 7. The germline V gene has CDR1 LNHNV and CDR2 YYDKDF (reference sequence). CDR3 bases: TGTGCCACCAGCAGATCGGGACAGTCGCACAATCAGCCCCAGCATTTT. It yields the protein CATSRSGQSHNQPQHF.

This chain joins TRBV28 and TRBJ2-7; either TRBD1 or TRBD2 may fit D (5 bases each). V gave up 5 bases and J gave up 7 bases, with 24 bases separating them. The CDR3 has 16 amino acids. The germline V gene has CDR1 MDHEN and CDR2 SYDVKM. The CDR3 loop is CASSPPLIGTRREQYF. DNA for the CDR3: TGTGCCAGCAGTCCCCCCTTAATCGGGACCCGAAGGGAGCAGTACTTC.

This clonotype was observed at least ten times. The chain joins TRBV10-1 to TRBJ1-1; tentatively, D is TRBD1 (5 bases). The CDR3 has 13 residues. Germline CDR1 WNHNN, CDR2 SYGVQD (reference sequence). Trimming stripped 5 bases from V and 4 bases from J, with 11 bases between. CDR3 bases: TGCGCCAGCAGTTTTCAGGGATCCACTGAAGCTTTCTTT. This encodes CASSFQGSTEAFF.

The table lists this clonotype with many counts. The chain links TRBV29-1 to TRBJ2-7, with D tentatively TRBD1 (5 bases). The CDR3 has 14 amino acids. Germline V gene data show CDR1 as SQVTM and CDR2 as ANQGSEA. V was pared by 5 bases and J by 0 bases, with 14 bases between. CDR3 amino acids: CSVSRALSSYEQYF. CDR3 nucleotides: TGCAGCGTTTCCAGGGCACTGAGCTCCTACGAGCAGTACTTC.